The rows below give T cell receptor beta chains drawn from one sample of a study of blood T cell repertoires in COVID-19. Assay: immunoSEQ multiplex PCR; the TCRdb copy retains only in-frame clones and omits some. In the table there are approximately 200,000 clones, 75% to 85% of which are singletons. The material sequenced was PBMCs or T cells enriched from blood (not recorded which). These receptor sequences come from a man in his forties who had recovered from COVID-19. The CDR3 runs from the conserved cysteine through the conserved F or W. Each record gives: V gene, CDR3 protein.

>TRBV5-1
CASSLGPAASGRGYNSPLHF
>TRBV4-1
CASSQDGTGVGYTDTQYF
>TRBV27
CASSYGVGNQPQHF
>TRBV2
CASRAWETQYF
>TRBV2
CASSGLAGPKSPGYTF
>TRBV7-9
CASSLTPIARQANEKLFF
>TRBV10-3
CAITGDLSGTNEQFF
>TRBV6-5
CASSGSDYGYTF
>TRBV29-1
CSVHSGTGGEGTEAFF
>TRBV10-2
CASSGGGNTEAFF
>TRBV2
CASSSDRRQPSTEAFF
>TRBV5-6
CASTKNRLAASYEQYF
>TRBV30
CAWTKGGNQPQHF
>TRBV7-9
CASSARARGRENTEAFF
>TRBV9
CASSVRATGGDGRYNEKLFF
>TRBV9
CASSVGGTNTEAFF
>TRBV18
CASSPREGRGYGYTF